This record concerns one T cell receptor beta chain sequence. The target antigen is unknown. This sample stems from a study of neoadjuvant nivolumab and ipilimumab in lung cancer. Findings and caveats of the study: Pretherapy blood TCR richness correlated positively with resected tumor richness. From pretherapy to surgery, tumor richness and clonality rose with dual therapy. TCR richness and clonality were higher in tumors than adjacent uninvolved lung. Pathologic regression was not significantly tied to TCR clonality.

Profiled with immunoSEQ multiplex PCR; TCRdb holds only in-frame clones, not every one. Of roughly 13,000 clones in the sample, roughly 95% were seen once. Germline V gives CDR1 SGDLS, CDR2 YYNGEE. V lost 4 bases and J 2 bases, leaving 9 bases between the germline ends. This CDR3 spans 13 amino acids. This clonotype was sampled from an adult with non-small cell lung cancer. V gene TRBV9 combines with J gene TRBJ1-1; D remains unclear. Sequenced material: peripheral blood, taken after neoadjuvant nivolumab, alone or with ipilimumab, at or shortly before surgery. The CDR3 loop is CASSPQGNTEAFF. CDR3 sequence (DNA): TGTGCCAGCAGCCCCCAAGGAAACACTGAAGCTTTCTTT.